Listed below are T cell receptor beta chains from one sample, sequenced in a study of cytomegalovirus exposure and HLA in healthy donors. Sequencing used immunoSEQ multiplex PCR; TCRdb keeps in-frame clones, though not all of them. Counted here are 60,000 to 70,000 clones, 80% to 95% occurring once; the ten biggest clones make up approximately 5%. Material for sequencing was PBMCs. The source is a man between 18 and 29 years old in good health and CMV-seropositive. CDR3s include the opening cysteine and the closing phenylalanine or tryptophan. The D gene is left open where the match is weak. For some rows the clone size is stated as once, few or many, or as a class when expanded; others skip it.

j_call clone_size d_call v_call cdr3_length cdr3_aa cdr3_nt
TRBJ2-7 few - TRBV28 13 CASSLDSSYEQYF TGTGCCAGCAGTTTGGACAGTAGCTACGAGCAGTACTTC
TRBJ1-2 - TRBD1 TRBV28 13 CASSLQGVYGYTF TGTGCCAGCAGTTTACAGGGGGTCTATGGCTACACCTTC
TRBJ1-2 once TRBD1 TRBV19 13 CASSMEGARGYTF TGTGCCAGTAGTATGGAGGGGGCGCGTGGCTACACCTTC
TRBJ2-3 - TRBD2 TRBV5-6 13 CASSAGTTDTQYF TGTGCCAGCAGCGCCGGGACTACCGATACGCAGTATTTT
TRBJ1-1 - TRBD1 TRBV4-2 14 CASSPSDRETEAFF TGTGCCAGCAGCCCCTCCGACAGGGAGACTGAAGCTTTCTTT
TRBJ2-7 - TRBD2 TRBV28 15 CASSSPGLAGAQEYF TGTGCCAGCAGTTCCCCGGGACTAGCGGGAGCACAGGAGTACTTC
TRBJ2-5 - TRBD2 TRBV19 18 CASSIGGLAGGLQETQYF TGTGCCAGTAGTATCGGCGGGCTAGCGGGAGGCCTCCAAGAGACCCAGTACTTC
TRBJ1-2 - TRBD1 TRBV30 15 CAWSGDRGDNYGYTF TGTGCCTGGAGTGGAGACAGGGGGGATAACTATGGCTACACCTTC
TRBJ1-4 - - TRBV14 17 CASSQDFQEATNEKLFF TGTGCCAGCAGCCAAGATTTCCAGGAGGCAACTAATGAAAAACTGTTTTTT
TRBJ1-2 few - TRBV6-5 12 CATSQGDYGYTF TGTGCCACCTCTCAGGGTGACTATGGCTACACCTTC
TRBJ2-2 - TRBD2 TRBV10-3 15 CAIRRLAQDTGELFF TGTGCCATCAGACGACTAGCGCAAGACACCGGGGAGCTGTTTTTT
TRBJ2-2 - TRBD1 TRBV2 15 CASSLTGTEPGELFF TGTGCCAGCAGTTTGACAGGGACGGAGCCCGGGGAGCTGTTTTTT
TRBJ2-2 - - TRBV25-1 13 CASSVTGTGELFF TGTGCCAGCAGTGTGACTGGTACCGGGGAGCTGTTTTTT
TRBJ2-1 - TRBD2 TRBV6-1 20 CASSGDTQLAGGPSYNEQFF TGTGCCAGCAGTGGAGACACACAGCTAGCGGGAGGGCCCTCCTACAATGAGCAGTTCTTC
TRBJ1-2 - TRBD1 TRBV28 15 CASSLRSGTGKVYTF TGTGCCAGCAGTCTCCGATCCGGGACAGGGAAGGTCTACACCTTC
TRBJ2-6 - - TRBV9 15 CASSWAYSGANVLTF TGTGCCAGCAGCTGGGCCTACTCTGGGGCCAACGTCCTGACTTTC
TRBJ2-3 - TRBD2 TRBV5-1 17 CASSLVPLAGGTDTQYF TGCGCCAGCAGCTTGGTGCCCCTAGCGGGAGGCACAGATACGCAGTATTTT
TRBJ2-2 - TRBD2 TRBV5-1 17 CASKPSGATRDTGELFF TGCGCCAGCAAACCTAGCGGGGCCACGCGGGACACCGGGGAGCTGTTTTTT
TRBJ1-1 - - TRBV29-1 14 CSAGAGVTNTEAFF TGCAGCGCTGGGGCAGGGGTCACGAACACTGAAGCTTTCTTT
TRBJ2-1 - TRBD2 TRBV30 14 CAWSVGGESNEQFF TGTGCCTGGAGCGTGGGAGGGGAAAGCAATGAGCAGTTCTTC
TRBJ1-5 - TRBD1 TRBV11-2 14 CASSPGQGGEPQHF TGTGCCAGCAGCCCAGGACAGGGCGGTGAGCCCCAGCATTTT
TRBJ2-2 - TRBD2 TRBV2 15 CAFWGSGRAAGELFF TGTGCCTTTTGGGGTAGCGGGAGGGCTGCCGGGGAGCTGTTTTTT
TRBJ2-5 - - TRBV5-1 14 CASSLGQIQETQYF TGCGCCAGCAGCTTGGGACAGATCCAAGAGACCCAGTACTTC
TRBJ2-7 once TRBD1 TRBV7-3 13 CASSPGGVHEQYF TGTGCCAGCAGCCCAGGGGGAGTCCACGAGCAGTACTTC
TRBJ1-1 - TRBD1 TRBV5-4 14 CASSSQGAYTEAFF TGTGCCAGCAGCTCACAGGGGGCTTACACTGAAGCTTTCTTT
TRBJ2-7 - - TRBV28 12 CASRYRGYEQYF TGTGCCAGCAGATATAGGGGTTACGAGCAGTACTTC
TRBJ2-1 once TRBD2 TRBV2 14 CASGLAGVYDEQFF TGTGCCAGCGGACTAGCCGGAGTTTACGATGAGCAGTTCTTC
TRBJ1-5 - - TRBV19 15 CASTPGGMGNQPQHF TGTGCCAGTACCCCGGGAGGGATGGGCAATCAGCCCCAGCATTTT
TRBJ2-7 - TRBD1 TRBV4-1 17 CASSPTGTGDVFNEQYF TGCGCCAGCAGCCCTACCGGGACAGGGGATGTATTCAACGAGCAGTACTTC
TRBJ2-6 - - TRBV9 17 CASSLASALSGANVLTF TGTGCCAGCAGCCTAGCGAGCGCGTTATCTGGGGCCAACGTCCTGACTTTC
TRBJ2-2 - TRBD1 TRBV6-1 15 CASSELTGRTGELFF TGTGCCAGCAGTGAACTGACAGGGCGAACCGGGGAGCTGTTTTTT
TRBJ2-4 - TRBD1 TRBV4-2 14 CASSHGQGRDIQYF TGTGCCAGCAGCCACGGACAGGGGAGGGACATTCAGTACTTC
TRBJ2-1 once - TRBV6-1 15 CASSEKGLGHNEQFF TGTGCCAGCAGTGAAAAGGGACTGGGGCACAATGAGCAGTTCTTC
TRBJ2-1 - - TRBV5-6 14 CASSGPWAANEQFF TGTGCCAGCAGCGGCCCCTGGGCAGCCAATGAGCAGTTCTTC
TRBJ2-1 - TRBD2 TRBV27 15 CASSPGLATYNEQFF TGTGCCAGCAGTCCTGGACTAGCGACGTACAATGAGCAGTTCTTC
TRBJ1-2 once - TRBV7-9 16 CASSSTALTDSYGYTF TGTGCCAGCAGCTCTACAGCCCTTACAGATAGCTATGGCTACACCTTC
TRBJ2-3 - - TRBV27 15 CASRPGGKGSDTQYF TGTGCCAGCAGACCAGGGGGGAAGGGCTCAGATACGCAGTATTTT
TRBJ2-1 - TRBD1 TRBV10-1 13 CASRGQGGNEQFF TGCGCCAGCCGGGGACAGGGTGGGAATGAGCAGTTCTTC
TRBJ2-7 - TRBD1 TRBV7-2 13 CASSLHRGYEQYF TGTGCCAGCAGCTTACACAGGGGTTACGAGCAGTACTTC
TRBJ1-2 - - TRBV7-9 13 CASSGGGFWGYTF TGTGCCAGCAGTGGAGGCGGGTTCTGGGGCTACACCTTC
TRBJ2-1 - TRBD2 TRBV6-5 14 CASSPLAGPNEQFF TGTGCCAGCAGCCCCTTAGCGGGCCCCAATGAGCAGTTCTTC
TRBJ2-5 - - TRBV2 13 CASTRQAQETQYF TGTGCCAGCACCCGGCAGGCCCAAGAGACCCAGTACTTC
TRBJ1-5 - TRBD1 TRBV6-5 16 CASSYYDRGGNQPQHF TGTGCCAGCAGTTATTATGACAGGGGAGGCAATCAGCCCCAGCATTTT
TRBJ2-6 few - TRBV4-2 17 CASSQGQSHSGANVLTF TGTGCCAGCAGCCAAGGACAGTCCCATTCTGGGGCCAACGTCCTGACTTTC
TRBJ1-1 - TRBD1 TRBV27 14 CASRLQGAFTEAFF TGTGCCAGCCGATTACAGGGGGCGTTCACTGAAGCTTTCTTT
TRBJ1-2 - - TRBV10-3 14 CAIRNRDTNYGYTF TGTGCCATCAGGAACAGGGACACTAACTATGGCTACACCTTC
TRBJ2-7 - TRBD2 TRBV30 14 CAWSAEGLAHEQYF TGTGCCTGGAGTGCAGAGGGACTAGCTCACGAGCAGTACTTC
TRBJ2-6 - - TRBV7-8 19 CASSGTSTGLRSGANVLTF TGTGCCAGCAGCGGAACGTCCACAGGGTTACGGTCTGGGGCCAACGTCCTGACTTTC
TRBJ2-7 - - TRBV4-2 16 CASSQDFGTPSYEQYF TGTGCCAGCAGCCAAGATTTCGGGACACCTTCCTACGAGCAGTACTTC
TRBJ2-4 once - TRBV30 16 CAWRDYRIRAKNIQYF TGTGCCTGGAGGGACTACCGGATTCGGGCCAAAAACATTCAGTACTTC
TRBJ2-7 - - TRBV28 15 CASSFSQGGDYEQYF TGTGCCAGCAGTTTTTCTCAGGGGGGAGACTACGAGCAGTACTTC
TRBJ1-5 - - TRBV10-2 13 CASRDSLWQPQHF TGCGCCAGCAGGGACAGTTTATGGCAGCCCCAGCATTTT
TRBJ2-5 - TRBD2 TRBV7-9 14 CASSLDLAGETQYF TGTGCCAGCAGCTTAGATCTAGCGGGGGAGACCCAGTACTTC
TRBJ2-1 - - TRBV27 14 CASSLTASYNEQFF TGTGCCAGCAGTTTGACAGCCTCCTACAATGAGCAGTTCTTC